The 14 T cell receptor beta chains reported below all come from one sample, sequenced in a study of OX40 agonist ivuxolimab in advanced cancers. Using immunoSEQ multiplex PCR, the repertoire was profiled, and TCRdb retains in-frame clones only, with some absent. The table shows about 84,000 clones, with 75% to 95% occurring only once. Sequencing used CD4+ or CD8+ T cells sorted from blood, obtained in a trial of the OX40 agonist ivuxolimab. The receptors shown here come from an adult with an advanced solid tumor such as melanoma, head and neck, liver or kidney cancer.

This clone was recorded once. CDR3 nucleotide sequence: TGCGCCAGCAGCTCCGGGGTTGGGGATGGCACAGATACGCAGTATTTT. Translated, it gives CASSSGVGDGTDTQYF. V usage is TRBV5-1 and J usage is TRBJ2-3, with D perhaps TRBD2 (5 bases). Germline V gives CDR1 SGHRS, CDR2 YFSETQ. V lost 3 bases and J lost 1, with 15 bases in between. This CDR3 has 16 residues. The whole variable domain, filled in from reference TRBV5-1 and TRBJ2-3, reads KAGVTQTPRYLIKTRGQQVTLSCSPISGHRSVSWYQQTPGQGLQFLFEYFSETQRNKGNFPGRFSGRQFSNSRSEMNVSTLELGDSALYLCASSSGVGDGTDTQYFGPGTRLTVL.

The chain joins TRBV19 to TRBJ1-1, with TRBD1 as a possible D gene (6 bases). Germline loops: CDR1 LNHDA, CDR2 SQIVND (reference sequence). V lost 6 bases and J 3 bases, leaving 23 bases between the germline ends. The CDR3 contains 17 residues. CDR3 bases: TGTGCCAGTAGACGAGCCAGGGGCACCCTCAGAGACACTGAAGCTTTCTTT. Protein product: CASRRARGTLRDTEAFF.

CDR3 bases: TGTGCCAGCAGCTTAGAACAGGGGAGGGGCTATGGCTACACCTTC. Amino acids: CASSLEQGRGYGYTF. The V call is TRBV5-6, the J call TRBJ1-2; 7 nucleotides match TRBD1. The CDR3 consists of 15 residues. Unmatched junction bases numbered 8, after V lost 2 bases and J lost 4 bases. CDR1 is SGHDT, CDR2 YYEEEE, per germline.

V is TRBV28 and J is TRBJ2-7; the D gene is possibly TRBD2 (6 bases). The CDR3 is 15 amino acids. The germline CDR1 and CDR2 sequences are MDHEN and SYDVKM. V lost 7 bases and J 3 bases, leaving 19 bases between the germline ends. The CDR3 sequence is CASTDPGTQSYEQYF. In DNA form, the CDR3 reads TGTGCCAGCACCGACCCCGGGACTCAAAGCTACGAGCAGTACTTC.

This chain's CDR3 is CASSPNEGANEKLFF. The CDR3 region has the DNA TGCGCCAGCAGCCCCAATGAGGGTGCTAATGAAAAACTGTTTTTT. This chain connects TRBV5-1 to TRBJ1-4, with D hard to call. Germline V gene lookup returns CDR1 SGHRS and CDR2 YFSETQ. Between the trimmed V and J ends, which lost 4 bases and 3 bases, there was a span of 13 bases. This CDR3 contains 15 residues.

CDR3 sequence reads: CASSERGGAEAFF. The DNA for the CDR3 is TGTGCCAGCAGTGAACGGGGAGGCGCTGAAGCTTTCTTT. The chain combines TRBV6-1 with TRBJ1-1; D is unclear. This CDR3 comprises 13 residues. CDR1 is MNHNS and CDR2 is SASEGT in the germline V gene. The V end lost 2 bases, the J end lost 6 bases, and 10 bases lay between the germline ends.

V is TRBV30 and J is TRBJ1-5; 8 nucleotides match TRBD1. V dropped 2 bases and J dropped 2; count of bases not matched to a gene: 2. CDR1 GTSNPN and CDR2 SVGIG come from the germline V gene (reference sequence). The CDR3 extends over 14 amino acids. CDR3 protein: CAWSPTGGNQPQHF. The CDR3 DNA sequence: TGTGCCTGGAGTCCGACAGGGGGCAATCAGCCCCAGCATTTT.

This chain uses TRBV21-1 with TRBJ2-1; whether TRBD1, the table's D call, matches the DNA was not checked. TRBV21-1 is shown as a pseudogene. This CDR3 is 13 amino acids long. The CDR3: CASTHTRDRGTFF. For the CDR3, the DNA is TGTGCCAGCACCCACACCCGGGACAGGGGAACGTTCTTC.

The chain carries TRBV19 and TRBJ2-2, with 11 bases fitting TRBD1. The V and J ends lost 7 bases and 4 bases, in that order; junction bases with no gene match: 8. CDR3 size: 16 residues. Germline CDR1 is LNHDA and CDR2 is SQIVND (reference sequence). CDR3 sequence (DNA): TGTGCCAGTAACCCCGGGACAGGGGGTTCCACCGGGGAGCTGTTTTTT. Translating gives CASNPGTGGSTGELFF.

V is TRBV5-8 and J is TRBJ2-7, with D possibly TRBD2 on 5 matching bases. This CDR3 contains 14 residues. Per germline, CDR1 SGHTS and CDR2 YDEGEE. Trimming stripped 4 bases from V and 1 base from J, with 12 bases between. This chain's CDR3 is CASSPGTPSYEQYF. The DNA of the CDR3 is TGTGCCAGCAGCCCGGGAACTCCTTCCTACGAGCAGTACTTC.

This clone was counted once. The V and J genes are TRBV28 and TRBJ1-5; perhaps TRBD1 as D (5 bases). The CDR3 consists of 15 residues. Germline V lookup: CDR1 MDHEN, CDR2 SYDVKM. Trimming left V 6 bases short and J 2 bases short, with 14 bases between. As DNA, the CDR3 is TGTGCCAGCAGCTTAACCGGGACCCGCAATCAGCCCCAGCATTTT. It is translated as CASSLTGTRNQPQHF.

This clone occurred once. This chain uses TRBV5-8 with TRBJ2-5, with D hard to call. This CDR3 spans 11 amino acids. Germline V gene sequence: CDR1 SGHTS, CDR2 YDEGEE. Trimming removed 4 bases from V and 5 bases from J, with 6 bases in between. The CDR3 nucleotides are TGTGCCAGCAGCCCCTGGGAGACCCAGTACTTC. It codes for CASSPWETQYF.

The rearrangement links TRBV30 to TRBJ1-1; D perhaps matches TRBD1 (6 bases). Germline CDR1 GTSNPN, CDR2 SVGIG (reference sequence). The CDR3 totals 13 residues. Trimming took off 5 bases at V and 9 bases at J, with 19 bases between the two ends. The CDR3 is CAWGGGQGRQAFF. CDR3 nucleotides: TGTGCCTGGGGAGGGGGTCAGGGAAGGCAAGCTTTCTTT.

The V and J genes are TRBV6-5 and TRBJ1-5; maybe TRBD1 (5 bases). The CDR3 length is 13 residues. V was shortened by 6 bases and J by 9 bases, with 15 bases between the two germline ends. CDR1 is MNHEY and CDR2 is SVGAGI in the germline V gene. CDR3: CASSPGTSRPQHF. DNA of the CDR3: TGTGCCAGCAGCCCTGGGACCTCCCGGCCCCAGCATTTT.